A selection of T cell receptor beta chains follows, all from one sample in a study of identical twins. Each CDR3 protein is one row after TCRdb ran MiXCR on the 5' RACE reads. The sample has hundreds of thousands of distinct CDR3 sequences; 15% to 20% are singletons. These data are also associated with another study on T cells expressing NK-cell markers.

The sequenced sample was PBMCs. These TCRs come from a woman under 30 in good health. Each CDR3 is given with its conserved first and last residue. Each record gives: V gene, D gene, J gene, CDR3 length, clone size, CDR3 protein. A D gene is named only where the DNA matches it firmly. Size tells how often a clone was seen (once, few, many) or the class of an expanded clone, and some rows leave it out.

v_call: TRBV6-5; d_call: TRBD2; j_call: TRBJ2-2; cdr3_length: 17; clone_size: few; cdr3_aa: CASSYSSRLAGTGELFF
v_call: TRBV9; d_call: NA; j_call: TRBJ2-2; cdr3_length: 16; clone_size: NA; cdr3_aa: CASSGRGIENTGELFF
v_call: TRBV20-1; d_call: TRBD2; j_call: TRBJ2-7; cdr3_length: 16; clone_size: NA; cdr3_aa: CSARPASGESSYEQYF
v_call: TRBV10-2; d_call: NA; j_call: TRBJ2-4; cdr3_length: 13; clone_size: few; cdr3_aa: CASKAGNLDIQYF
v_call: TRBV7-7; d_call: NA; j_call: TRBJ2-1; cdr3_length: 12; clone_size: few; cdr3_aa: CASSGLTNEQFF
v_call: TRBV7-9; d_call: NA; j_call: TRBJ2-4; cdr3_length: 12; clone_size: NA; cdr3_aa: CASSFDSQSPYF
v_call: TRBV7-2; d_call: NA; j_call: TRBJ2-1; cdr3_length: 16; clone_size: few; cdr3_aa: CASSPMTTSGYNEQFF
v_call: TRBV5-6; d_call: NA; j_call: TRBJ1-2; cdr3_length: 14; clone_size: NA; cdr3_aa: CASSSGQSNYGYTF
v_call: TRBV7-2; d_call: TRBD1; j_call: TRBJ2-2; cdr3_length: 14; clone_size: many; cdr3_aa: CASSPTGVGGELFF
v_call: TRBV4-3; d_call: TRBD2; j_call: TRBJ2-1; cdr3_length: 16; clone_size: NA; cdr3_aa: CASSQESGRAMNEQFF
v_call: TRBV6-5; d_call: NA; j_call: TRBJ2-3; cdr3_length: 13; clone_size: few; cdr3_aa: CASSYEGRDTQYF
v_call: TRBV9; d_call: TRBD1; j_call: TRBJ2-1; cdr3_length: 15; clone_size: few; cdr3_aa: CASSARDRNYNEQFF
v_call: TRBV24-1; d_call: NA; j_call: TRBJ2-3; cdr3_length: 15; clone_size: few; cdr3_aa: CATSATDASTDTQYF
v_call: TRBV12-3/TRBV12-4; d_call: NA; j_call: TRBJ2-7; cdr3_length: 14; clone_size: few; cdr3_aa: CASSFQVRTYEQYF
v_call: TRBV4-3; d_call: NA; j_call: TRBJ2-1; cdr3_length: 15; clone_size: NA; cdr3_aa: CASSQAGTRGNEQFF
v_call: TRBV5-6; d_call: NA; j_call: TRBJ2-7; cdr3_length: 12; clone_size: NA; cdr3_aa: CASSLRTNEQYF
v_call: TRBV10-3; d_call: TRBD2; j_call: TRBJ2-6; cdr3_length: 18; clone_size: NA; cdr3_aa: CATLGLAGGNSGANVLTF
v_call: TRBV6-2/TRBV6-3; d_call: NA; j_call: TRBJ2-7; cdr3_length: 15; clone_size: NA; cdr3_aa: CASNDGPTITYEQYF
v_call: TRBV5-6; d_call: TRBD1; j_call: TRBJ1-6; cdr3_length: 16; clone_size: NA; cdr3_aa: CASSWGQFSYNSPLHF
v_call: TRBV11-2; d_call: NA; j_call: TRBJ2-2; cdr3_length: 14; clone_size: NA; cdr3_aa: CASTLGRYTGELFF
v_call: TRBV6-5; d_call: NA; j_call: TRBJ2-1; cdr3_length: 11; clone_size: NA; cdr3_aa: CASIDDDEQFF
v_call: TRBV29-1; d_call: NA; j_call: TRBJ1-2; cdr3_length: 13; clone_size: many; cdr3_aa: CSARPGADYGYTF
v_call: TRBV2; d_call: NA; j_call: TRBJ1-1; cdr3_length: 14; clone_size: few; cdr3_aa: CASSGIPAERVAFF